Presented here are 10 T cell receptor beta chains from one specimen sequenced in a study of cytomegalovirus exposure and HLA in healthy donors. Only in-frame clones appear in the TCRdb table, and some are missing; sequencing was by immunoSEQ multiplex PCR. The table shows approximately 130,000 clones, with around nine tenths occurring only once. Sequenced input: PBMCs. The receptor source for this set is a woman aged 18-30 years in good health and CMV-seronegative.

This chain uses TRBV15 with TRBJ2-7; TRBD2 might be the D (5 bases). V lost 2 bases, J lost 7 bases, and 9 bases lay in between. Germline loops: CDR1 LNHNV, CDR2 YYDKDF (reference sequence). CDR3 length: 12 amino acids. CDR3 in DNA: TGTGCCACCAGCAGAAGCTCGGGAGAGCAGTACTTC. It codes for CATSRSSGEQYF.

The rearrangement joins TRBV11-3 to TRBJ1-1; D remains unclear. Germline V lookup: CDR1 SGHNT, CDR2 YENEEA. There are 14 residues in the CDR3. Trimming shortened V by 1 base and J by 3 bases, and 9 bases separated the two germline ends. CDR3 sequence reads: CASSLGRGDTEAFF. CDR3 sequence (DNA): TGTGCCAGCAGCTTAGGCCGCGGGGACACTGAAGCTTTCTTT.

The chain employs TRBV5-4 and TRBJ1-1, with 7 positions matching TRBD1. CDR3 size: 15 residues. Germline V gene sequence: CDR1 SGHNT, CDR2 YYREEE (reference sequence). J gave up 0 bases and V 4 bases, and 6 bases lay outside the gene matches. CDR3 loop: CASSVGGQMNTEAFF. Written as DNA, the CDR3 is TGTGCCAGCAGCGTGGGGGGACAGATGAACACTGAAGCTTTCTTT.

This chain uses TRBV19 with TRBJ2-5; D is unclear. V gave up 3 bases and J gave up 5 bases, with 13 bases separating them. The germline gives CDR1 LNHDA, CDR2 SQIVND (reference sequence). There are 14 residues in the CDR3. The CDR3 spells CASSIRTNGETQYF. Here the CDR3 DNA reads TGTGCCAGTAGTATTCGTACCAACGGGGAGACCCAGTACTTC. The variable domain in full, with the rest retrieved from reference TRBV19 and TRBJ2-5, is DGGITQSPKYLFRKEGQNVTLSCEQNLNHDAMYWYRQDPGQGLRLIYYSQIVNDFQKGDIAEGYSVSREKKESFPLTVTSAQKNPTAFYLCASSIRTNGETQYFGPGTRLLVL.

The rearrangement uses TRBV28 and TRBJ1-5, with a possible D match to TRBD1 (6 bases). This CDR3 is built from 15 residues. Germline V CDR1 and CDR2: MDHEN, SYDVKM. With 10 bases removed from V and 6 bases from J, the gap between germline ends came to 22 bases. CDR3 amino acids: CATTKSRTALQPQHF. DNA for the CDR3: TGTGCCACTACGAAGTCCAGGACAGCACTTCAGCCCCAGCATTTT.

V is TRBV5-8 and J is TRBJ2-6; no clear D gene. The V and J ends lost 3 bases and 2 bases respectively, with 6 bases between them. This CDR3 spans 14 amino acids. Germline V CDR1 and CDR2: SGHTS, YDEGEE. This CDR3 is CASSSEPGANVLTF. The CDR3 bases are TGTGCCAGCAGCTCGGAGCCTGGGGCCAACGTCCTGACTTTC. The variable domain in full, with the rest retrieved from reference TRBV5-8 and TRBJ2-6, is EAGVTQSPTHLIKTRGQQATLRCSPISGHTSVYWYQQALGLGLQFLLWYDEGEERNRGNFPPRFSGRQFPNYSSELNVNALELEDSALYLCASSSEPGANVLTFGAGSRLTVL.

The chain links TRBV12-5 to TRBJ2-1; a possible D gene is TRBD2 (7 bases). V lost 0 bases and J lost 7, with 16 bases in between. The germline gives CDR1 LGHNT, CDR2 FRNRAP. The CDR3 totals 16 residues. CDR3 loop: CASGLVLWGGVNEQFF. The CDR3, as DNA: TGTGCTAGTGGTTTGGTACTGTGGGGGGGCGTGAATGAGCAGTTCTTC.

The J gene is TRBJ1-5, the V gene TRBV10-2; D gene uncertain. V was shortened by 0 bases and J by 3 bases, with 6 bases between the two germline ends. Germline V lookup: CDR1 WSHSY, CDR2 SAAADI. CDR3 length equals 14 residues. Here the CDR3 reads CASSESQANQPQHF. The CDR3, as DNA: TGCGCCAGCAGTGAGTCCCAAGCCAATCAGCCCCAGCATTTT.

The chain carries TRBV5-1 and TRBJ2-7, with D unresolved. The CDR3 loop spans 13 amino acids. V was clipped by 2 bases and J by 0 bases, with 6 bases between them. Germline values: CDR1 SGHRS, CDR2 YFSETQ. CDR3 in DNA: TGCGCCAGCAGCTTTTCCTACTCCTACGAGCAGTACTTC. Amino acids: CASSFSYSYEQYF.

The gene calls are TRBV4-1 and TRBJ2-7, with D maybe TRBD1 (6 bases). Trimming took 0 bases from V and 7 from J, leaving 16 bases between them. Per germline, CDR1 MGHRA and CDR2 YSYEKL. CDR3 length: 15 residues. CDR3 residues: CASSQDSTGLGEQYF. The CDR3 DNA reads as TGCGCCAGCAGCCAAGATTCCACAGGGTTGGGAGAGCAGTACTTC.